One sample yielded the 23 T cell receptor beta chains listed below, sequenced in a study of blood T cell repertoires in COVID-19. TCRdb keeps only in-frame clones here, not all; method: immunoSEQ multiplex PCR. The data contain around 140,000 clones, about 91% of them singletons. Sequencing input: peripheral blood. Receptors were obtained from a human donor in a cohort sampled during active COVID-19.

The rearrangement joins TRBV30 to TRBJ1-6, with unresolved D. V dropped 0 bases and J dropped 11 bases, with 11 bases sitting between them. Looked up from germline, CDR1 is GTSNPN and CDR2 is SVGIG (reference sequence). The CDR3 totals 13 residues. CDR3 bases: TGTGCCTGGAGTGTACTATACGGGACACCCCTCCACTTT. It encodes CAWSVLYGTPLHF.

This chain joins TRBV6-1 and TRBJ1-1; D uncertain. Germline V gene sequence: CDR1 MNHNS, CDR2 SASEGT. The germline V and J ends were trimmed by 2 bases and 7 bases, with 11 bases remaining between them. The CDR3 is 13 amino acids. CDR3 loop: CASSEPPGIEAFF. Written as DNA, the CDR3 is TGTGCCAGCAGTGAACCCCCCGGGATTGAAGCTTTCTTT.

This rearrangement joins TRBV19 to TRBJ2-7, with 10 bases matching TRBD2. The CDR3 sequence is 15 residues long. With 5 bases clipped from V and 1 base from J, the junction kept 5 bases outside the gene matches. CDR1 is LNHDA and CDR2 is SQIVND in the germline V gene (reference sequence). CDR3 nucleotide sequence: TGTGCCAGTAGTTCTGTAGCGGGGGGTTCCTACGAGCAGTACTTC. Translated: CASSSVAGGSYEQYF.

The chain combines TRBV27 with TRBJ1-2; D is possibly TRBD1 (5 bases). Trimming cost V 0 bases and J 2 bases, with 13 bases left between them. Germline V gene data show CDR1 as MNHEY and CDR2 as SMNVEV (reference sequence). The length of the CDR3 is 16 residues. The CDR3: CASSLSGGDGNYGYTF. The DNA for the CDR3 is TGTGCCAGCAGTTTATCGGGGGGTGACGGGAACTATGGCTACACCTTC.

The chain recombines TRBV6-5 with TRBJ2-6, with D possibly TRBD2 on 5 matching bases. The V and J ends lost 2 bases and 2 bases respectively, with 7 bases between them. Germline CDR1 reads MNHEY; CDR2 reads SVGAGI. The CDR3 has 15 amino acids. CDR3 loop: CASSYIGAGANVLTF. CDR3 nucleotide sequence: TGTGCCAGCAGTTACATCGGGGCTGGGGCCAACGTCCTGACTTTC.

The CDR3 loop reads CASSLLGQDNYGYTF. In DNA form, the CDR3 reads TGTGCCAGCAGCTTGCTAGGACAGGATAACTATGGCTACACCTTC. The chain recombines TRBV7-9 with TRBJ1-2, with 7 nucleotides matching TRBD1. Germline loops: CDR1 SEHNR, CDR2 FQNEAQ (reference sequence). Trimming at V came to 3 bases and at J to 1 base, leaving 5 bases not matched to a gene. The CDR3 consists of 15 residues.

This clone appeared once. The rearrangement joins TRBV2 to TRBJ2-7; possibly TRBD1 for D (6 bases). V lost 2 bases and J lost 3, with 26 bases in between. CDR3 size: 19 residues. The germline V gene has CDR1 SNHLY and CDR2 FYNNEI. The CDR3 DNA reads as TGTGCCAGCAGTGAATCACAGGGATGGGGTCATGACCTTCTCTACGAGCAGTACTTC. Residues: CASSESQGWGHDLLYEQYF.

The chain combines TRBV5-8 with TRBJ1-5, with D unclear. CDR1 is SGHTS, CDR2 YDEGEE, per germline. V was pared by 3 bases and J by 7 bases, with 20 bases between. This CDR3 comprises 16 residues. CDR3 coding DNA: TGTGCCAGCAGCTCCCCCACAGTAGGTCCGGGGCAGCCCCAGCATTTT. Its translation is CASSSPTVGPGQPQHF.

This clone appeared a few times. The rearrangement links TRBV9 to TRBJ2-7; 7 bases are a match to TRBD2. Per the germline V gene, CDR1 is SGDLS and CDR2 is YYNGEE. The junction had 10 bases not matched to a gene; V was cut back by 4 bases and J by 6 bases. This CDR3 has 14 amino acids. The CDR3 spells CASSPGLVRGEQYF. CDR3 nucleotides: TGTGCCAGCAGCCCAGGACTAGTTCGGGGCGAGCAGTACTTC.

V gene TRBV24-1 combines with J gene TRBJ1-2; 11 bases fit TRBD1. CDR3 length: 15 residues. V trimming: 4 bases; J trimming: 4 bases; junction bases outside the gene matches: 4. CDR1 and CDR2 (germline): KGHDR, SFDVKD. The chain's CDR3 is CATSDPGTGGYGYTF. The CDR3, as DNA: TGTGCCACCAGTGACCCGGGGACAGGGGGCTATGGCTACACCTTC.

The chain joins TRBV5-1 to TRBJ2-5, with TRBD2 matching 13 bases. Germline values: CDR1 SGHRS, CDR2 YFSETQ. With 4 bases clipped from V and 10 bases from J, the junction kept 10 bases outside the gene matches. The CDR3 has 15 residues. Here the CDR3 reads CASSTLTSGGFDQYF. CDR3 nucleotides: TGCGCCAGCAGCACCCTGACTAGCGGGGGGTTTGACCAGTACTTC.

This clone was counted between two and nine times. The CDR3 loop is CASSFSVAAAYQETQYF. The CDR3 DNA follows: TGTGCCAGCAGTTTTTCTGTCGCGGCTGCCTACCAAGAGACCCAGTACTTC. The genes are TRBV27 and TRBJ2-5; no reliable D call. This CDR3 has 17 residues. The V end was cut by 3 bases, the J end by 0 bases, with 17 bases between. Germline V gene data show CDR1 as MNHEY and CDR2 as SMNVEV (reference sequence).

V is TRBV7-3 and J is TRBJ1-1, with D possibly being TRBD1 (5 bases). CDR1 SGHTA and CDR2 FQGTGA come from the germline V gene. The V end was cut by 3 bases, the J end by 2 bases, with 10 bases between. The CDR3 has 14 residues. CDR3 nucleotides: TGTGCCAGCAGCTTTCGGGGGGGAAACACTGAAGCTTTCTTT. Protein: CASSFRGGNTEAFF.

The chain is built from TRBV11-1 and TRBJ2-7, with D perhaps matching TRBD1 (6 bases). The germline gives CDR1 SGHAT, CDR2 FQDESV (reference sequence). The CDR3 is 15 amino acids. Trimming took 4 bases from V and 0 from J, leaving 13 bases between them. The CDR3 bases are TGTGCCAGCAGCTCCCTTGACAGGTTCTCCTACGAGCAGTACTTC. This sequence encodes CASSSLDRFSYEQYF. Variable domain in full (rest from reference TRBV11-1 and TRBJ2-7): EAEVAQSPRYKITEKSQAVAFWCDPISGHATLYWYRQILGQGPELLVQFQDESVVDDSQLPKDRFSAERLKGVDSTLKIQPAELGDSAMYLCASSSLDRFSYEQYFGPGTRLTVT.

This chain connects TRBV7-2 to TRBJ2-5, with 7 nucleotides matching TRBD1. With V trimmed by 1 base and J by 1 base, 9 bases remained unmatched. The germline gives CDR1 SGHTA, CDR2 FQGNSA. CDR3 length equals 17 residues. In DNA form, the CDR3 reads TGTGCCAGCAGCTTAGGGGGGACGAGGGGGCCCCAAGAGACCCAGTACTTC. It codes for CASSLGGTRGPQETQYF.

The CDR3 here is CASSTRLAGGSKETQYF. CDR3 coding DNA: TGTGCCAGCTCAACCCGACTAGCGGGGGGATCCAAAGAGACCCAGTACTTC. This chain links TRBV18 with TRBJ2-5, with 13 bases aligning to TRBD2. Germline V gene sequence: CDR1 KGHSH, CDR2 LQKENI. Trimming removed 5 bases from V and 3 bases from J; junction bases left unmatched: 9. This CDR3 spans 17 amino acids.

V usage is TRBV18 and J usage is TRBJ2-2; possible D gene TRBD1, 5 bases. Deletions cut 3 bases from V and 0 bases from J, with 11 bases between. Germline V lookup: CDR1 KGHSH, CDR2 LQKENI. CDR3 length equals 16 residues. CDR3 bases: TGTGCCAGCTCACCTCAGACAGTCGCGAACACCGGGGAGCTGTTTTTT. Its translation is CASSPQTVANTGELFF.

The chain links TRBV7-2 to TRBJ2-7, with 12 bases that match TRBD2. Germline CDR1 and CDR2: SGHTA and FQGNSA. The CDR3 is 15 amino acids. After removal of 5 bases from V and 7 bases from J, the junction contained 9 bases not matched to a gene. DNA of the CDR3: TGTGCCAGCAGCCGTATCGGGACTAGCGGGCTGGAGCAGTACTTC. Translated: CASSRIGTSGLEQYF.

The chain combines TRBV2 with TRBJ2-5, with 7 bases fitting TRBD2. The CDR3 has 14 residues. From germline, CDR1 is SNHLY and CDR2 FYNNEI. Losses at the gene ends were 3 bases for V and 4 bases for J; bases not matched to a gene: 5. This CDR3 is CASSEIGRGETQYF. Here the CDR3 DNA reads TGTGCCAGCAGTGAGATTGGGAGGGGAGAGACCCAGTACTTC.

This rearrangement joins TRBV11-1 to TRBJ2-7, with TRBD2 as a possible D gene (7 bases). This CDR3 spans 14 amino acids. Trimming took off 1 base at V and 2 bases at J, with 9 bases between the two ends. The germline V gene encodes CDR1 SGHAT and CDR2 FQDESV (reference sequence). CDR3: CASSLDGGPYEQYF. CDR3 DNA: TGTGCCAGCAGCTTAGACGGGGGGCCCTACGAGCAGTACTTC.

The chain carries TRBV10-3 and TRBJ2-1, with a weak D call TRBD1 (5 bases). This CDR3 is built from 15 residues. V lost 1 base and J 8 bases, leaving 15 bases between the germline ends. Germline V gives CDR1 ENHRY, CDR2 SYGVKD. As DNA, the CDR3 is TGTGCCATCAGTGAGTTAGGGGTCGGCTCGGATGAGCAGTTCTTC. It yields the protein CAISELGVGSDEQFF.

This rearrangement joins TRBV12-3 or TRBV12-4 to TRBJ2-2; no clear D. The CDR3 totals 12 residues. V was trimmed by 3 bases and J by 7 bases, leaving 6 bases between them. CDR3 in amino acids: CASSLRYGELFF. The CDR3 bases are TGTGCCAGCAGTTTGCGGTACGGGGAGCTGTTTTTT.

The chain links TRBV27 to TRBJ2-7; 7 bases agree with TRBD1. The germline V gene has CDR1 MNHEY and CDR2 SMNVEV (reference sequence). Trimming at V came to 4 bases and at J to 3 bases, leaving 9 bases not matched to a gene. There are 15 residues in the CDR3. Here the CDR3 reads CASSSRLRGSYEQYF. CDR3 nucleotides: TGTGCCAGCAGTTCTAGACTCAGGGGGAGCTACGAGCAGTACTTC.